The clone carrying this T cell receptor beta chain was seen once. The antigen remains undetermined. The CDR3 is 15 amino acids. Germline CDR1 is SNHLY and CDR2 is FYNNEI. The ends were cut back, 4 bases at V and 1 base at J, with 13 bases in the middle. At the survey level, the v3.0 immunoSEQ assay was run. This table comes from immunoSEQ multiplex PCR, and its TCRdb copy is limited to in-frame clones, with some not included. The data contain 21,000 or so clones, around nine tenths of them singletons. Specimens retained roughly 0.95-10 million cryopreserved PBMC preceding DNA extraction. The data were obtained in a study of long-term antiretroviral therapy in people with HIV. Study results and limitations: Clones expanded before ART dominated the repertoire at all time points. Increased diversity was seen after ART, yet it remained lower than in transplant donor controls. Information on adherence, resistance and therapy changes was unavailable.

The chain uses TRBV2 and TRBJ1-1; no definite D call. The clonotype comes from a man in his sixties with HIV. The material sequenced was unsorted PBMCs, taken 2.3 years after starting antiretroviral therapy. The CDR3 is CASSVERTGNTEAFF. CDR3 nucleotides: TGTGCCAGCAGTGTCGAACGGACGGGGAACACTGAAGCTTTCTTT.